The T cell receptor (beta chain) under discussion was sequenced for a study of T cells after somatic rescue of genetic block. Assay: immunoSEQ multiplex PCR; the TCRdb copy retains only in-frame clones and omits some. Altogether tens of thousands of clones are present, around 96% being singletons, with the ten largest covering roughly 0.077%. Germline V lookup: CDR1 MNHNS, CDR2 SASEGT. Losses at the gene ends were 3 bases for V and 4 bases for J; bases not matched to a gene: 7. There are 16 residues in the CDR3. This TCR derives from a child less than two years old. The sample taken for sequencing was peripheral blood mononuclear cells (PBMCs). The chain recombines TRBV6-1 with TRBJ2-7, with 12 bases aligning to TRBD2. CDR3 sequence (DNA): TGTGCCAGCAGTGACCGAAAGACTAGCGGGAGATACGAGCAGTACTTC. Translated: CASSDRKTSGRYEQYF.